This T cell receptor beta chain was sequenced in a study of blood T cell repertoires in COVID-19. Libraries were prepared by immunoSEQ multiplex PCR; TCRdb keeps only in-frame clonotypes and omits some of them. Found here are 150,000 to 200,000 clones, more than 70% of them singletons; the top ten hold around 9%. The CDR3 is 13 residues long. Germline loops: CDR1 WSHSY, CDR2 SAAADI. V lost 6 bases to trimming and J lost 3 bases, with 11 bases between them. The chain employs TRBV10-2 and TRBJ1-1; a possible D gene is TRBD1 (5 bases). Sequencing was done on a sample of PBMCs or T cells enriched from blood (not recorded which). The receptor's source is a woman in her 30s who had recovered from COVID-19. CDR3 region: CASRRGLDTEAFF. The CDR3 nucleotides read TGCGCCAGCAGACGGGGGTTGGACACTGAAGCTTTCTTT.